This T cell receptor beta chain was observed in a study of T-cell memory formation after mild COVID-19. Each CDR3 protein is one row after TCRdb ran MiXCR on the 5' RACE reads. The data show some 130,000 distinct CDR3 sequences, about 17% seen once. Sequenced: PBMCs or a T cell subset sorted from them (not recorded which). This clonotype was obtained from an adult woman who had mild COVID-19 (a few samples of this study predate the infection). Cell type and time point are not known.

In DNA, the CDR3 is TGTGCCTGCGACAAATCAACAGGGGGGAATGAGCAGTTCTTC. Translating it yields CACDKSTGGNEQFF. V usage is TRBV30 and J usage is TRBJ2-1; the match to TRBD1 covers 8 bases. CDR3 length: 14 residues. Germline trimming cut 6 bases from V and 7 bases from J; bases unmatched to any gene: 11. Per germline, CDR1 GTSNPN and CDR2 SVGIG (reference sequence).